This T cell receptor (beta chain) was sequenced during a study of cytomegalovirus exposure and HLA in healthy donors. Both 60 Vbeta primers and 13 Jbeta primers went into the PCR. The data were produced by immunoSEQ multiplex PCR, yet TCRdb's version contains in-frame clones alone and is incomplete. This sample has 85,000 to 100,000 clones, with nearly 80% found just once. General observations from the study: In a later analysis, HLA-associated beta chains showed higher expansion and lower generation probabilities than comparable chains. There were several of the most significant clusters that appeared linked to common viral pathogens in a later analysis. Sequencing depth roughly uniform across donors was assumed in presence/absence analyses.

About this clone: No antigen is known for it.

Trimming cost V 3 bases and J 7 bases, with 11 bases left between them. This CDR3 has 13 residues. Germline CDR1 is SGDLS and CDR2 is YYNGEE. Among the donors, all were healthy bone marrow donors. This chain links TRBV9 with TRBJ1-5; D call uncertain. The sequenced material came from PBMCs. This TCR came from a woman in her 40s in good health and CMV-seronegative. The CDR3 protein is CASSADGGQPQHF. CDR3 bases: TGTGCCAGCAGCGCCGACGGAGGGCAGCCCCAGCATTTT. Together with reference TRBV9 and TRBJ1-5, the CDR3 gives the full variable domain: DSGVTQTPKHLITATGQRVTLRCSPRSGDLSVYWYQQSLDQGLQFLIQYYNGEERAKGNILERFSAQQFPDLHSELNLSSLELGDSALYFCASSADGGQPQHFGDGTRLSIL.